This T cell receptor (beta chain) was recorded in a study of T cells in Graves' hyperthyroidism and ophthalmopathy. General study findings and limits: In blood, most of the thyroid clonotypes expanded above 0.001 were also present.

Researchers took RNA transcripts and amplified the TCR beta CDR3 regions from them. The HTBI set primed first-round TCR CDR3 RT-PCR. Using its own MiXCR run on the multiplex PCR reads, TCRdb lists one record per CDR3 protein. The table shows fewer than 200,000 distinct CDR3 sequences, with about 17% occurring only once. Diagnoses used clinical symptoms, serum thyroxine and TRAb, thyroid ultrasound and orbital computed tomography. This clonotype was recorded a few times. The antigen is not known. The receptor comes from a woman aged 50 to 65 with Graves' hyperthyroidism. Sequencing was done on a sample of blood.

CDR3 in amino acids: CASSQVLAGANTGELFF. Here the CDR3 DNA reads TGTGCCAGCAGCCAAGTTCTAGCGGGAGCGAACACCGGGGAGCTGTTTTTT. The chain couples TRBV4-2 to TRBJ2-2, with 10 nucleotides matching TRBD2. This CDR3 region has 17 residues. Trimming took 1 base from V and 0 from J; bases not matched to a gene: 2. CDR1 and CDR2 (germline): LGHNA, YNFKEQ.